These 2 T cell receptor beta chains share one sample of origin, sequenced in a study of cytomegalovirus exposure and HLA in healthy donors. Some clones are missing from TCRdb's copy, which holds only in-frame ones; the method was immunoSEQ multiplex PCR. The sample has around 250,000 clones, roughly 90% seen once. The sequenced sample was PBMCs. The receptors shown here come from a woman younger than 30 in good health and CMV-seronegative.

V and J are TRBV7-9 and TRBJ1-1; 7 nucleotides line up with TRBD1. V lost 8 bases to trimming and J lost 11 bases; unmatched junction nucleotides: 11. CDR1 and CDR2 (germline): SEHNR, FQNEAQ (reference sequence). This CDR3 region has 12 residues. CDR3 region: CASVGQPSSAFF. CDR3 sequence (DNA): TGTGCCAGCGTGGGACAGCCATCGTCGGCTTTCTTT.

The chain links TRBV5-5 to TRBJ2-2; D is ambiguous. Per germline, CDR1 SGHKS and CDR2 YYEKEE (reference sequence). Trimming removed 1 base at V and 1 base at J, with 5 bases between. The CDR3 has 14 residues. Here the CDR3 DNA reads TGTGCCAGCAGCTTGCGCAGGAACACCGGGGAGCTGTTTTTT. Translation: CASSLRRNTGELFF. The complete variable domain, with remaining parts taken from reference TRBV5-5 and TRBJ2-2, reads DAGVTQSPTHLIKTRGQQVTLRCSPISGHKSVSWYQQVLGQGPQFIFQYYEKEERGRGNFPDRFSARQFPNYSSELNVNALLLGDSALYLCASSLRRNTGELFFGEGSRLTVL.